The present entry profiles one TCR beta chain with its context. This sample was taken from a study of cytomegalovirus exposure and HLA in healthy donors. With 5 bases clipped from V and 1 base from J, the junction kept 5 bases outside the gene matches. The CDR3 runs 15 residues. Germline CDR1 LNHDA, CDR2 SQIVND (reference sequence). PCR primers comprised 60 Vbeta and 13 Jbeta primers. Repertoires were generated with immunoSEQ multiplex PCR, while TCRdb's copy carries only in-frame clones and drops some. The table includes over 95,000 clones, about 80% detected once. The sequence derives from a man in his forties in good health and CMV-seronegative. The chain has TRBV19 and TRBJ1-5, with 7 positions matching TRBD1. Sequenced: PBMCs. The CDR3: CASSWDSGSNQPQHF. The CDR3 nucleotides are TGTGCCAGTAGTTGGGACAGTGGAAGCAATCAGCCCCAGCATTTT.